The 5 T cell receptor beta chains below all came from one sample that was sequenced in a study of T cell responses to AZD1222 COVID-19 vaccine. Clones were read by immunoSEQ multiplex PCR, and TCRdb kept only the in-frame ones, dropping some. The sample lists 150,000 to 250,000 clones, 91% occurring once. The sample here was peripheral blood, taken 28 days after the second AZD1222 dose. The origin of the receptors is an adult who received the AZD1222 COVID-19 vaccine.

This chain uses TRBV7-2 with TRBJ1-5, with D possibly matching TRBD1 (6 bases). Per germline, CDR1 SGHTA and CDR2 FQGNSA. Trimming stripped 3 bases from V and 5 bases from J, with 8 bases between. The CDR3 runs 13 residues. The CDR3 sequence: CASSFAGDQPQHF. The DNA of the CDR3 is TGTGCCAGCAGCTTCGCAGGGGATCAGCCCCAGCATTTT. Full variable domain (remainder filled in from reference TRBV7-2 and TRBJ1-5): GAGVSQSPSNKVTEKGKDVELRCDPISGHTALYWYRQSLGQGLEFLIYFQGNSAPDKSGLPSDRFSAERTGGSVSTLTIQRTQQEDSAVYLCASSFAGDQPQHFGDGTRLSIL.

This clone was counted many times. The chain uses TRBV28 and TRBJ2-1; tentatively, D is TRBD2 (6 bases). CDR3 length: 11 residues. V lost 11 bases and J 4 bases, leaving 9 bases between the germline ends. Germline CDR1 is MDHEN and CDR2 is SYDVKM. In nucleotides, the CDR3 is TGTGCCTCGGGGACTTACAATGAGCAGTTCTTC. Translation: CASGTYNEQFF.

The chain links TRBV5-8 to TRBJ2-1; 12 bases map to TRBD2. The germline V gene has CDR1 SGHTS and CDR2 YDEGEE. The CDR3 totals 20 residues. J was trimmed by 0 bases and V by 5 bases; bases with no gene match: 15. In DNA form, the CDR3 reads TGTGCCAGCAGGCTGACATACCCTAGCGGGAGGGATAGCTCCTACAATGAGCAGTTCTTC. Encoded protein: CASRLTYPSGRDSSYNEQFF. Full variable domain (outside the CDR3, taken from reference TRBV5-8 and TRBJ2-1): EAGVTQSPTHLIKTRGQQATLRCSPISGHTSVYWYQQALGLGLQFLLWYDEGEERNRGNFPPRFSGRQFPNYSSELNVNALELEDSALYLCASRLTYPSGRDSSYNEQFFGPGTRLTVL.

The sample holds a few counts of this clone. The sample holds other DNA sequences that translate to the same CDR3. The chain has TRBV6-2 or TRBV6-3 and TRBJ1-1; D ambiguous. Looked up from germline, CDR1 is MNHEY and CDR2 is SVGEGT. Between the trimmed V and J ends, which lost 4 bases and 0 bases, there was a span of 6 bases. The CDR3 is 13 residues long. The CDR3 sequence is CASSFTMNTEAFF. The CDR3 coding sequence is TGTGCCAGCAGTTTTACCATGAACACTGAAGCTTTCTTT.

The chain is built from TRBV7-8 and TRBJ2-1; 8 bases align to TRBD1. Germline values: CDR1 SGHVS, CDR2 FQNEAQ. This CDR3 contains 16 residues. V shed 2 bases, J shed 3 bases, and the junction held 6 bases outside the gene matches. CDR3 DNA sequence: TGTGCCAGCAGCTTATTGCAGGGGGCCATCTACAATGAGCAGTTCTTC. Encoded protein: CASSLLQGAIYNEQFF. Filled out from reference TRBV7-8 and TRBJ2-1, the complete variable domain reads GAGVSQSPRYKVAKRGQDVALRCDPISGHVSLFWYQQALGQGPEFLTYFQNEAQLDKSGLPSDRFFAERPEGSVSTLKIQRTQQEDSAVYLCASSLLQGAIYNEQFFGPGTRLTVL.